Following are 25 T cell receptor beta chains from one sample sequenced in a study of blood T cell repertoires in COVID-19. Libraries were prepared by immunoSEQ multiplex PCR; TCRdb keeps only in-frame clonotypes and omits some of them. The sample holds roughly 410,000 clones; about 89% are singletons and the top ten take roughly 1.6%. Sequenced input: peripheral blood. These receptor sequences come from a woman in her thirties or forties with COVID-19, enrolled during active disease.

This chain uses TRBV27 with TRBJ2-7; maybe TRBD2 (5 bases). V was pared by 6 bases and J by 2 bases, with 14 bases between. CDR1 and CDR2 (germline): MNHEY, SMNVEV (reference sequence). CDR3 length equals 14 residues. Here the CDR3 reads CASRQRTSAYEQYF. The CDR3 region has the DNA TGTGCCAGCAGGCAAAGGACTTCCGCCTACGAGCAGTACTTC.

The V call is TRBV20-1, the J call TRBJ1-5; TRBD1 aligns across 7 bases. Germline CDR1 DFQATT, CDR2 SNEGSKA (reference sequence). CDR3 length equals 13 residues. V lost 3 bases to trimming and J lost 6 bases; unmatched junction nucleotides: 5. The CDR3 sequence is CSASPTGSQPQHF. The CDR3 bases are TGCAGTGCTAGTCCGACAGGGAGTCAGCCCCAGCATTTT.

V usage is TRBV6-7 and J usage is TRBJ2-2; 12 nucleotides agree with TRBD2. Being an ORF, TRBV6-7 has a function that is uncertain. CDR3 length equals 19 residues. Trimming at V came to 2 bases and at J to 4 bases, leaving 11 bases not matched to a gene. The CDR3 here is CASSYPTGRLAGATGELFF. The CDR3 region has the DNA TGTGCCAGCAGTTACCCCACGGGGAGACTAGCGGGAGCCACCGGGGAGCTGTTTTTT.

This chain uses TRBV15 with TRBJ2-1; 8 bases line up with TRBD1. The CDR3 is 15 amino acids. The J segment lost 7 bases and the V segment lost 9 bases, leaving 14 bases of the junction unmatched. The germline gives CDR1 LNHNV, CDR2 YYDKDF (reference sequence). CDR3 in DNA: TGTGCCACTAAGATCGACAGGGGTGTTGGGAATGAGCAGTTCTTC. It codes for CATKIDRGVGNEQFF. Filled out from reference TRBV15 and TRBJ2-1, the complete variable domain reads DAMVIQNPRYQVTQFGKPVTLSCSQTLNHNVMYWYQQKSSQAPKLLFHYYDKDFNNEADTPDNFQSRRPNTSFCFLDIRSPGLGDTAMYLCATKIDRGVGNEQFFGPGTRLTVL.

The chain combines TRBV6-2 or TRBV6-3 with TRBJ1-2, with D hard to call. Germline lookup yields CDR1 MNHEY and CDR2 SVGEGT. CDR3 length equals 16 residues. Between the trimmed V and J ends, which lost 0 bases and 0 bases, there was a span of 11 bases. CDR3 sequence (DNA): TGTGCCAGCAGTTACTCGATGCGACGGGCTAACTATGGCTACACCTTC. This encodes CASSYSMRRANYGYTF.

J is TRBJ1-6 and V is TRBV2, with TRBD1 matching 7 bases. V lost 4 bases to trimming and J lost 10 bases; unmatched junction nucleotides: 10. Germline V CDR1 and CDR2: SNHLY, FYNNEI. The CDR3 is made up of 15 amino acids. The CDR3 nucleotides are TGTGCCAGCAGTGTATTACCCGGGACAGAATCACCCCTCCACTTT. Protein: CASSVLPGTESPLHF.

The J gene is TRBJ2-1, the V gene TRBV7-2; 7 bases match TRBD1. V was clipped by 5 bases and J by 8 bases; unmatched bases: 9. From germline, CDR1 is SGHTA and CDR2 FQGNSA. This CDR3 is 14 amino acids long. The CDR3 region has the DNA TGTGCCAGCAGCCCGGGACAGTCCTGGGATGAGCAGTTCTTC. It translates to CASSPGQSWDEQFF.

This chain's CDR3 is CASSQGRETSGQETQYF. CDR3 nucleotide sequence: TGCGCCAGCAGCCAAGGGAGAGAGACTAGCGGACAAGAGACCCAGTACTTC. V usage is TRBV4-3 and J usage is TRBJ2-5; TRBD2 aligns across 9 bases. This CDR3 comprises 17 residues. The junction had 8 bases not matched to a gene; V was cut back by 1 base and J by 2 bases. The germline gives CDR1 LGHNA, CDR2 YSLEER.

CDR3 nucleotides: TGTGCCAGCAGAATGACTAGCGGGGGATACAATGAGCAGTTCTTC. Translation gives CASRMTSGGYNEQFF. V is TRBV2 and J is TRBJ2-1, with 12 bases matching TRBD2. Trimming removed 6 bases from V and 4 bases from J; junction bases left unmatched: 4. Per germline, CDR1 SNHLY and CDR2 FYNNEI. This CDR3 comprises 15 residues. The full variable domain, with the rest looked up from reference TRBV2 and TRBJ2-1, is EPEVTQTPSHQVTQMGQEVILRCVPISNHLYFYWYRQILGQKVEFLVSFYNNEISEKSEIFDDQFSVERPDGSNFTLKIRSTKLEDSAMYFCASRMTSGGYNEQFFGPGTRLTVL.

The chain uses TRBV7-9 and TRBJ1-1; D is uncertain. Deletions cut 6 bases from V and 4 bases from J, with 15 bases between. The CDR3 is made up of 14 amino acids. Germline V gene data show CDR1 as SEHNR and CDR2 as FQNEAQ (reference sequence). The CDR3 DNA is TGTGCCAGCAGGGGAGGGTACGCGGGCACTGAAGCTTTCTTT. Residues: CASRGGYAGTEAFF.

The CDR3 spells CASSRRPQQGRLDSNQPQHF. The CDR3, as DNA: TGTGCCAGCAGCCGTCGGCCTCAACAGGGGCGCCTGGATAGCAATCAGCCCCAGCATTTT. J is TRBJ1-5 and V is TRBV6-6; 7 nucleotides agree with TRBD1. The CDR3 is 20 amino acids. The V gene end was trimmed by 6 bases and the J gene end by 0 bases; junction bases not matched to a gene: 20. Germline loops: CDR1 MNHNY, CDR2 SVGAGI (reference sequence).

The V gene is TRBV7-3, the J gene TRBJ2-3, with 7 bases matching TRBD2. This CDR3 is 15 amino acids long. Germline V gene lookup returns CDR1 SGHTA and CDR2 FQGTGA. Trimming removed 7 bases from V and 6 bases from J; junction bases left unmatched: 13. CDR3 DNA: TGTGCCAGCACTCCAAGCGGGATTCCAGGGGATACGCAGTATTTT. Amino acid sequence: CASTPSGIPGDTQYF.

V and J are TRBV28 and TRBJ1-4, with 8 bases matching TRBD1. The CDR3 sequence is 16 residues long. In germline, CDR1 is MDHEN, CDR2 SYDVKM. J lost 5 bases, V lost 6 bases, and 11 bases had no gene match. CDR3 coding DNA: TGTGCCAGCAGCTTTCTCGGACAGGGATTAAATGAAAAACTGTTTTTT. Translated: CASSFLGQGLNEKLFF.

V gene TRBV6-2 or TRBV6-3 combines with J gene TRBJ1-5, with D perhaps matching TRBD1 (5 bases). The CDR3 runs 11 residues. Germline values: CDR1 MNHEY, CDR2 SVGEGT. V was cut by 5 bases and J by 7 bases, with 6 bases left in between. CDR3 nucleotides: TGTGCCAGCAGTCAGGGCCAGCCCCAGCATTTT. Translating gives CASSQGQPQHF.

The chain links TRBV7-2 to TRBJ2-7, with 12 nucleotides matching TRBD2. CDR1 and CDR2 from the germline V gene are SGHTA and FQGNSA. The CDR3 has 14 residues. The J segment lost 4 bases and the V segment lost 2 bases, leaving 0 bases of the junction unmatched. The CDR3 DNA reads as TGTGCCAGCAGCTTACTAGCGGGGGGGTACGAGCAGTACTTC. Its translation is CASSLLAGGYEQYF.

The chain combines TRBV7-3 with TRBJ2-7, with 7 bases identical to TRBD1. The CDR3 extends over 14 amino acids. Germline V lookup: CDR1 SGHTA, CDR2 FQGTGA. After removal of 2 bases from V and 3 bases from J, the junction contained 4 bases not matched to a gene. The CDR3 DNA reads TGTGCCAGCAGCTTAGACAGGGCAAGCTACGAGCAGTACTTC. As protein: CASSLDRASYEQYF.

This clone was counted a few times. In DNA, the CDR3 is TGCGCCAGCAGCATAGGCGACAGGGGGCGACGGTATGGCTACACCTTC. It is translated as CASSIGDRGRRYGYTF. The chain uses TRBV4-3 and TRBJ1-2; 10 nucleotides line up with TRBD1. Germline V lookup: CDR1 LGHNA, CDR2 YSLEER. CDR3 size: 16 residues. Trimming cost V 5 bases and J 5 bases; bases outside gene matches: 11.

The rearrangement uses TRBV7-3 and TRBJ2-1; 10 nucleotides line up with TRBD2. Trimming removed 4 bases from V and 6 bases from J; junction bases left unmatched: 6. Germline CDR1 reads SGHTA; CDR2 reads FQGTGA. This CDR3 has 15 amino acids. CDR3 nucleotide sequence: TGTGCCAGCAGCTCTAGCGGGAGTGGTGTCAATGAGCAGTTCTTC. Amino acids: CASSSSGSGVNEQFF.

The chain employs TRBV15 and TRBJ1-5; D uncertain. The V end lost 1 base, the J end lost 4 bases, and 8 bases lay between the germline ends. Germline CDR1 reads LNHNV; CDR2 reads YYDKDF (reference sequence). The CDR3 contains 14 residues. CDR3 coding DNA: TGTGCCACCAGCAGAGGTCCACAGAATCAGCCCCAGCATTTT. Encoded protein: CATSRGPQNQPQHF.

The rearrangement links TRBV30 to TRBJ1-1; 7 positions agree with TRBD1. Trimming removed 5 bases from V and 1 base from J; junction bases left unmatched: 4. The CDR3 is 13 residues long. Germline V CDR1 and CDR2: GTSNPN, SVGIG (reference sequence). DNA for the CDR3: TGTGCCTGGGGACAGGCCGAGAACACTGAAGCTTTCTTT. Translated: CAWGQAENTEAFF.

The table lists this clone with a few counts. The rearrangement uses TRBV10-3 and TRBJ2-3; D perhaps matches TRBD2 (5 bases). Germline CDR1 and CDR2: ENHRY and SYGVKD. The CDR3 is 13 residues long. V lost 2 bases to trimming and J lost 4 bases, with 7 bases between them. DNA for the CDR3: TGTGCCATCAGTGAGGCTAGCCCAGATACGCAGTATTTT. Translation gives CAISEASPDTQYF.

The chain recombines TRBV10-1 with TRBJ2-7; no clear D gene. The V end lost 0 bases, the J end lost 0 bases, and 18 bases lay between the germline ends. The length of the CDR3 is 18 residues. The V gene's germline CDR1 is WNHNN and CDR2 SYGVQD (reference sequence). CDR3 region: CASSESNLVTASSYEQYF. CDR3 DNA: TGCGCCAGCAGTGAGTCGAACCTCGTGACTGCTAGCTCCTACGAGCAGTACTTC.

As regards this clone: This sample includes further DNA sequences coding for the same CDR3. The CDR3 bases are TGTGCCAGCAGCTTACGAGGAAACACTGAAGCTTTCTTT. Translation gives CASSLRGNTEAFF. The V gene is TRBV7-3, the J gene TRBJ1-1, with unresolved D. The V and J ends lost 2 bases and 2 bases respectively, with 6 bases between them. There are 13 residues in the CDR3. Per the germline V gene, CDR1 is SGHTA and CDR2 is FQGTGA. The full variable domain, in which reference TRBV7-3 and TRBJ1-1 provide the parts outside the CDR3, is GAGVSQTPSNKVTEKGKYVELRCDPISGHTALYWYRQSLGQGPEFLIYFQGTGAADDSGLPNDRFFAVRPEGSVSTLKIQRTERGDSAVYLCASSLRGNTEAFFGQGTRLTVV.

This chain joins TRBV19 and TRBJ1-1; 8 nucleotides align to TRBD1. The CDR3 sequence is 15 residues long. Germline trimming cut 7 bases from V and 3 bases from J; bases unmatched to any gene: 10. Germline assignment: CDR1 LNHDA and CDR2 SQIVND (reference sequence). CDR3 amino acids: CASTRSRQGYTEAFF. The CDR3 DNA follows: TGTGCCAGTACTAGATCTCGACAGGGGTACACTGAAGCTTTCTTT.

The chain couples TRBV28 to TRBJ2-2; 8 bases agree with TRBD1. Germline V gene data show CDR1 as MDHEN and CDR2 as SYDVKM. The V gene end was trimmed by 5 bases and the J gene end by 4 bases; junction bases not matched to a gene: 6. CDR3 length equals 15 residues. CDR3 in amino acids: CASSLWTGSTGELFF. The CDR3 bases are TGTGCCAGCAGTCTCTGGACAGGGAGCACCGGGGAGCTGTTTTTT.